Below, 25 T cell receptor beta chains from the same sample are listed, as sequenced in a study of shared clonotypes between healthy human individuals. Using immunoSEQ multiplex PCR, the repertoire was profiled, and TCRdb retains in-frame clones only, with some absent. This table holds millions of clones, more than 90% found once. What was sequenced was naive CD4+ T cells sorted from blood. Subset: CD45RA+ positively selected. The source of these receptors is a man aged 18 to 29 in good health.

On this clone itself: This CDR3 is also generated by other DNA sequences in the sample. The CDR3 region is CASSIGGGYEQYF. The CDR3 DNA is TGTGCCAGTAGTATAGGGGGGGGTTACGAGCAGTACTTC. This chain uses TRBV19 with TRBJ2-7; 7 nucleotides align to TRBD2. J gave up 4 bases and V 1 base, and 1 base lay outside the gene matches. Germline CDR1 LNHDA, CDR2 SQIVND (reference sequence). This CDR3 spans 13 amino acids.

The rearrangement links TRBV9 to TRBJ2-3, with unresolved D. This CDR3 contains 11 residues. In germline, CDR1 is SGDLS, CDR2 YYNGEE. V lost 4 bases and J lost 2, with 2 bases in between. The CDR3: CASSNTDTQYF. The CDR3 DNA reads as TGTGCCAGCAGCAACACAGATACGCAGTATTTT.

The V and J genes are TRBV23-1 and TRBJ2-7, with D uncertain. TRBV23-1 is an open reading frame, and its role is uncertain. V shed 2 bases and J shed 3 bases, with 26 bases lying between them. The CDR3 has 19 amino acids. This chain's CDR3 is CASSQNPSPRLLPGYEQYF. The DNA for the CDR3 is TGCGCCAGCAGTCAAAACCCTTCCCCTCGACTTCTCCCAGGCTACGAGCAGTACTTC.

To note about this clone: A junction boundary mismatches the germline segment, possibly from a read error. Different DNA sequences within this sample yield the same CDR3. The J gene is TRBJ2-7, the V gene TRBV11-2; TRBD2 might be the D (6 bases). The CDR3 sequence is 15 residues long. Per the germline V gene, CDR1 is SGHAT and CDR2 is FQNNGV. In DNA form, the CDR3 reads TGTGCCAGCAGCTTAGGGGGGAGCGGGTCCTATGAGCAGTACTTC. This codes for CASSLGGSGSYEQYF.

The chain combines TRBV11-1 with TRBJ2-7; D perhaps matches TRBD2 (5 bases). The CDR3 runs 14 residues. Germline loops: CDR1 SGHAT, CDR2 FQDESV (reference sequence). V was cut by 5 bases and J by 5 bases, with 16 bases left in between. Here the CDR3 DNA reads TGTGCCAGCAGCCCCCTCCGGGGTAGGAACGAGCAGTACTTC. Translation: CASSPLRGRNEQYF.

Concerning this clone: The sample holds other DNA sequences that translate to the same CDR3. The chain is built from TRBV19 and TRBJ2-5, with D perhaps TRBD1 or TRBD2 (6 bases each). Deletions cut 6 bases from V and 2 bases from J, with 10 bases between. Germline CDR1 and CDR2: LNHDA and SQIVND (reference sequence). This CDR3 has 13 residues. CDR3 DNA: TGTGCCAGTAGCGTAGGGGGGCAAGAGACCCAGTACTTC. It codes for CASSVGGQETQYF.

The chain uses TRBV7-9 and TRBJ1-1; no definite D call. CDR3 length: 15 residues. V shed 6 bases and J shed 3 bases, with 17 bases lying between them. Germline V gene sequence: CDR1 SEHNR, CDR2 FQNEAQ (reference sequence). CDR3 sequence: CASRAGVKGDTEAFF. In DNA form, the CDR3 reads TGTGCCAGCAGGGCTGGGGTCAAGGGTGACACTGAAGCTTTCTTT.

This clone was seen only a few times. The genes are TRBV2 and TRBJ1-2; D is unresolved. Trimming stripped 6 bases from V and 3 bases from J, with 8 bases between. Germline V gene lookup returns CDR1 SNHLY and CDR2 FYNNEI. The CDR3 consists of 12 residues. In DNA form, the CDR3 reads TGTGCCAGCAGAGAGGGAGACTATGGCTACACCTTC. Translation gives CASREGDYGYTF. Based on the CDR3 plus reference TRBV2 and TRBJ1-2, the full variable domain is EPEVTQTPSHQVTQMGQEVILRCVPISNHLYFYWYRQILGQKVEFLVSFYNNEISEKSEIFDDQFSVERPDGSNFTLKIRSTKLEDSAMYFCASREGDYGYTFGSGTRLTVV.

This rearrangement joins TRBV29-1 to TRBJ2-7; tentatively, D is TRBD1 (6 bases). This CDR3 is 13 amino acids long. Looked up from germline, CDR1 is SQVTM and CDR2 is ANQGSEA. The V end was cut by 7 bases, the J end by 6 bases, with 19 bases between. This CDR3 is CSASGPWGLEQYF. CDR3 DNA sequence: TGCAGCGCCTCGGGACCATGGGGGCTCGAGCAGTACTTC.

This chain joins TRBV9 and TRBJ2-5; tentatively, D is TRBD1 (6 bases). The CDR3 extends over 14 amino acids. V was pared by 3 bases and J by 5 bases, with 14 bases between. CDR1 and CDR2 from the germline V gene are SGDLS and YYNGEE. CDR3 protein: CASSANQGTETQYF. DNA of the CDR3: TGTGCCAGCAGCGCCAACCAGGGGACGGAGACCCAGTACTTC. Full variable domain (outside the CDR3, taken from reference TRBV9 and TRBJ2-5): DSGVTQTPKHLITATGQRVTLRCSPRSGDLSVYWYQQSLDQGLQFLIQYYNGEERAKGNILERFSAQQFPDLHSELNLSSLELGDSALYFCASSANQGTETQYFGPGTRLLVL.

The chain has TRBV2 and TRBJ1-1; 9 bases align to TRBD1. In germline, CDR1 is SNHLY, CDR2 FYNNEI. This CDR3 is 16 amino acids long. V lost 10 bases to trimming and J lost 1 base; unmatched junction nucleotides: 13. CDR3 amino acids: CANYRGLLSWNTEAFF. The CDR3 nucleotides are TGTGCCAACTACAGGGGGCTTCTCTCCTGGAACACTGAAGCTTTCTTT.

V and J are TRBV7-2 and TRBJ1-1; D not resolved. In germline, CDR1 is SGHTA, CDR2 FQGNSA. This CDR3 has 12 amino acids. V lost 10 bases, J lost 0 bases, and 9 bases lay in between. The CDR3 loop reads CATGQMNTEAFF. The CDR3 bases are TGTGCCACCGGGCAGATGAACACTGAAGCTTTCTTT.

The chain couples TRBV4-3 to TRBJ2-1; 8 nucleotides align to TRBD2. CDR3 length: 16 amino acids. Trimming removed 1 base from V and 4 bases from J; junction bases left unmatched: 6. In germline, CDR1 is LGHNA, CDR2 YSLEER. The CDR3 is CASSQGILAEYNEQFF. In DNA form, the CDR3 reads TGCGCCAGCAGCCAAGGAATACTAGCGGAGTACAATGAGCAGTTCTTC.

The chain uses TRBV19 and TRBJ2-1; D ambiguous. Trimming shortened V by 1 base and J by 0 bases, and 10 bases separated the two germline ends. Germline CDR1 is LNHDA and CDR2 is SQIVND (reference sequence). This CDR3 spans 16 amino acids. This chain's CDR3 is CASSIVGGISYNEQFF. CDR3 nucleotides: TGTGCCAGTAGTATAGTTGGCGGAATCTCCTACAATGAGCAGTTCTTC.

The chain recombines TRBV30 with TRBJ1-6; D remains unclear. Trimming took 0 bases from V and 0 from J, leaving 12 bases between them. The CDR3 is 17 amino acids. Germline loops: CDR1 GTSNPN, CDR2 SVGIG (reference sequence). The CDR3 region is CAWSVSVTSSYNSPLHF. CDR3 DNA: TGTGCCTGGAGTGTAAGCGTCACGAGCTCCTATAATTCACCCCTCCACTTT.

This clone was seen a handful of times. This chain connects TRBV7-9 to TRBJ1-5, with D uncertain. V gave up 0 bases and J gave up 3 bases, with 3 bases separating them. This CDR3 comprises 13 residues. Germline loops: CDR1 SEHNR, CDR2 FQNEAQ (reference sequence). The CDR3 sequence: CASSLAYNQPQHF. The DNA for the CDR3 is TGTGCCAGCAGCTTAGCATACAATCAGCCCCAGCATTTT.

The chain couples TRBV30 to TRBJ2-1; D perhaps matches TRBD1 (5 bases). The CDR3 extends over 13 amino acids. The germline V gene has CDR1 GTSNPN and CDR2 SVGIG (reference sequence). V was clipped by 3 bases and J by 9 bases, with 15 bases between them. The CDR3 bases are TGTGCCTGGAGCAGGGATCCCATCCCTGAGCAGTTCTTC. Translation gives CAWSRDPIPEQFF.

This sequence joins TRBV29-1 and TRBJ1-6, with 7 positions matching TRBD1. The V gene's germline CDR1 is SQVTM and CDR2 ANQGSEA. This CDR3 is built from 16 residues. As DNA, the CDR3 is TGCAGAGCAGGGGCGCCGGGACAGCGAAATAATTCACCCCTCCACTTT. Protein product: CRAGAPGQRNNSPLHF.

The chain employs TRBV6-5 and TRBJ2-7; 10 nucleotides line up with TRBD2. Germline V gene data show CDR1 as MNHEY and CDR2 as SVGAGI. The CDR3 loop spans 15 amino acids. V dropped 4 bases and J dropped 5; count of bases not matched to a gene: 8. This chain's CDR3 is CASSSPASGSHEQYF. The CDR3 DNA sequence: TGTGCCAGCAGTTCACCTGCTAGCGGGAGCCACGAGCAGTACTTC.

The chain links TRBV5-4 to TRBJ1-1, with D unresolved. In germline, CDR1 is SGHNT, CDR2 YYREEE (reference sequence). V was shortened by 4 bases and J by 3 bases, with 16 bases between the two germline ends. This CDR3 spans 15 amino acids. The CDR3 nucleotides read TGTGCCAGCAGCCAAGCCGAGGCTGGGCACACTGAAGCTTTCTTT. Translated: CASSQAEAGHTEAFF.

This chain joins TRBV7-9 and TRBJ2-7; TRBD1 matches 9 bases. Per the germline V gene, CDR1 is SEHNR and CDR2 is FQNEAQ (reference sequence). The CDR3 has 16 amino acids. J gave up 4 bases and V 0 bases, and 7 bases lay outside the gene matches. The chain's CDR3 is CASSLAYTGGAYEQYF. CDR3 bases: TGTGCCAGCAGCTTAGCCTATACAGGGGGCGCGTACGAGCAGTACTTC.

The chain combines TRBV6-5 with TRBJ1-3, with 7 bases that match TRBD1. This CDR3 is 15 amino acids long. V lost 2 bases and J lost 1; bases outside the gene matches: 2. Germline V gene sequence: CDR1 MNHEY, CDR2 SVGAGI. The CDR3, as DNA: TGTGCCAGCAGTTACATGGGACAGTCTGGAAACACCATATATTTT. Translated: CASSYMGQSGNTIYF.

The genes are TRBV5-1 and TRBJ1-4; D is perhaps TRBD1 (5 bases). CDR1 is SGHRS and CDR2 is YFSETQ in the germline V gene. V gave up 5 bases and J gave up 8 bases, with 10 bases separating them. The CDR3 has 12 residues. CDR3: CASSGGREKLFF. In nucleotides, the CDR3 is TGCGCCAGCAGTGGGGGTCGAGAAAAACTGTTTTTT.

This clone was counted once. The chain uses TRBV5-4 and TRBJ2-1, with D perhaps matching TRBD2 (6 bases). This CDR3 has 14 residues. The V gene's germline CDR1 is SGHNT and CDR2 YYREEE (reference sequence). The germline V and J ends were trimmed by 4 bases and 9 bases, with 17 bases remaining between them. CDR3 nucleotide sequence: TGTGCCAGCAGCGCGACTAGTGAACGAGTTGAGCAGTTCTTC. Translated: CASSATSERVEQFF.

This chain links TRBV30 with TRBJ1-4; 8 bases line up with TRBD1. Germline values: CDR1 GTSNPN, CDR2 SVGIG (reference sequence). The ends lost 2 bases at V and 5 bases at J; junction bases unmatched: 7. The CDR3 totals 15 residues. The CDR3 nucleotides read TGTGCCTGGAGTCCCGGGCAGGGGGCGAATGAAAAACTGTTTTTT. It codes for CAWSPGQGANEKLFF.